This T cell receptor (beta chain) was sequenced during a study of blood T cells in healthy people across ages. Study conclusions and caveats: Not knowing donor CMV status may have confounded expanded clonotype changes.

CDR1 and CDR2 (germline): MNHEY, SVGAGI. The ends were cut back, 2 bases at V and 8 bases at J, with 12 bases in the middle. The CDR3 loop spans 13 amino acids. A second roughly 7 to 12 cycle PCR used barcoded and J-beta primers. Every molecule of cDNA carried a tag from a template-switch adaptor with 12 random nucleotides. TCRdb passed the 5' RACE reads through MiXCR, listing each CDR3 protein once. This sample has about 290,000 distinct CDR3 sequences, with 27% found just once. In its sample, this clonotype was seen a few times. Its antigen is undetermined. V is TRBV6-5 and J is TRBJ1-1; D call uncertain. The TCR originated in a woman between 65 and 79 years old in good health. Sequenced input: blood. This CDR3 reads CASSYPAAREAFF. DNA of the CDR3: TGTGCCAGCAGTTACCCCGCGGCCAGGGAAGCTTTCTTT.